The clone carrying this T cell receptor (beta chain) is deemed medium-sized (0.01 to 0.1%) by its frequency. Each CDR3 protein gets one entry in TCRdb, which reprocessed the 10x single-cell sequencing reads and gives no DNA. Its table lists around 730 distinct CDR3 sequences. This sample is part of a study of CD8 T cells in cerebrospinal fluid in Alzheimer's disease. The CDR3 totals 12 residues. From germline, CDR1 is SGHRS and CDR2 YFSETQ. This sequence originates from a human donor in good health. Sequencing was carried out using cerebrospinal fluid. This chain links TRBV5-1 with TRBJ2-1; as DNA is missing, the TRBD1 call by TCRdb cannot be tested. CDR3 residues: CASSPQGDEQFF.